The 30 T cell receptor beta chains below all came from one sample that was sequenced in a study of T cell responses to AZD1222 COVID-19 vaccine. Assay: immunoSEQ multiplex PCR; the TCRdb copy retains only in-frame clones and omits some. The sample yields over 130,000 clones, 80% to 95% seen once. Here the sequenced sample was peripheral blood, taken on day 0 of AZD1222 vaccination. The origin of the receptors is an adult in good health.

The V gene is TRBV14, the J gene TRBJ2-7, with D uncertain. The germline V and J ends were trimmed by 1 base and 3 bases, with 7 bases remaining between them. CDR1 and CDR2 from the germline V gene are SGHDN and FVKESK. The CDR3 covers 13 residues. CDR3 sequence: CASSQGTLYEQYF. In nucleotides, the CDR3 is TGTGCCAGCAGCCAAGGGACCCTCTACGAGCAGTACTTC.

The rearrangement joins TRBV11-2 to TRBJ2-7, with a tentative D call TRBD2 (6 bases). V lost 3 bases, J lost 6 bases, and 24 bases lay in between. In germline, CDR1 is SGHAT, CDR2 FQNNGV. The CDR3 is made up of 17 amino acids. The CDR3, as DNA: TGTGCCAGCAGCTTCAGGTCCAGTGGCGGGGTCCCTGGCGAGCAGTACTTC. This codes for CASSFRSSGGVPGEQYF.

The chain recombines TRBV12-3 or TRBV12-4 with TRBJ2-5; no firm D call. The CDR3 has 12 amino acids. V was pared by 1 base and J by 5 bases, with 5 bases between. The CDR3 here is CASSLEWETQYF. In DNA, the CDR3 is TGTGCCAGCAGTTTAGAATGGGAGACCCAGTACTTC.

This rearrangement joins TRBV4-1 to TRBJ2-2, with 8 bases that match TRBD1. Trimming removed 4 bases from V and 1 base from J; junction bases left unmatched: 5. The V gene's germline CDR1 is MGHRA and CDR2 YSYEKL. The CDR3 loop spans 16 amino acids. The CDR3 loop reads CASSPIGTGNTGELFF. The CDR3 nucleotides read TGCGCCAGCAGCCCCATTGGGACAGGGAACACCGGGGAGCTGTTTTTT.

V gene TRBV4-2 combines with J gene TRBJ2-1, with 14 bases fitting TRBD2. V lost 3 bases to trimming and J lost 10 bases; unmatched junction nucleotides: 11. Germline CDR1 reads LGHNA; CDR2 reads YNFKEQ. The CDR3 is made up of 17 amino acids. CDR3 residues: CASSHEKTSGGAGEQFF. The DNA of the CDR3 is TGTGCCAGCAGCCACGAAAAGACTAGCGGGGGGGCCGGAGAGCAGTTCTTC.

This sequence joins TRBV5-1 and TRBJ2-1, with 8 bases aligning to TRBD2. With V trimmed by 0 bases and J by 15 bases, 14 bases remained unmatched. Germline CDR1 SGHRS, CDR2 YFSETQ. The CDR3 has 15 residues. CDR3 in DNA: TGCGCCAGCAGCTTGGAAGTTGCGGGGGGCCCGGAATCGTTCTTC. Its protein is CASSLEVAGGPESFF.

The chain uses TRBV29-1 and TRBJ2-7; D is undetermined. The CDR3 loop spans 12 amino acids. Trimming pared 6 bases from V and 3 bases from J, leaving 12 bases between. Germline CDR1 and CDR2: SQVTM and ANQGSEA. Here the CDR3 DNA reads TGCAGCGTCCGGGTTGTTGACTACGAGCAGTACTTC. Amino acid sequence: CSVRVVDYEQYF.

The chain carries TRBV18 and TRBJ1-5; no clear D gene. The ends were cut back, 2 bases at V and 4 bases at J, with 9 bases in the middle. CDR1 and CDR2 (germline): KGHSH, LQKENI. The CDR3 loop spans 14 amino acids. CDR3 protein: CASSPYGVNQPQHF. Written as DNA, the CDR3 is TGTGCCAGCTCACCATATGGGGTTAATCAGCCCCAGCATTTT.

This chain uses TRBV6-5 with TRBJ1-5, with D unclear. CDR3 size: 13 residues. Trimming shortened V by 8 bases and J by 7 bases, and 15 bases separated the two germline ends. The germline CDR1 and CDR2 sequences are MNHEY and SVGAGI. The DNA for the CDR3 is TGTGCCAGCTGCCCCGGACCGAGGCAGCCCCAGCATTTT. Protein: CASCPGPRQPQHF.

The CDR3 region has the DNA TGTGCCAGCAGTGCGCAAAAACTCGGGACAGGGGATGTCTGGGGCTACACCTTC. It specifies CASSAQKLGTGDVWGYTF. The chain employs TRBV28 and TRBJ1-2; 10 bases fit TRBD1. V trimming: 5 bases; J trimming: 8 bases; junction bases outside the gene matches: 20. The CDR3 sequence is 18 residues long. Germline loops: CDR1 MDHEN, CDR2 SYDVKM.

The chain has TRBV5-1 and TRBJ1-3; no reliable D call. Looked up from germline, CDR1 is SGHRS and CDR2 is YFSETQ. The CDR3 contains 13 residues. V was clipped by 6 bases and J by 4 bases, with 11 bases between them. The chain's CDR3 is CASNLGNGNTIYF. CDR3 coding DNA: TGCGCCAGCAATCTTGGGAACGGAAACACCATATATTTT. The full variable domain, rest sourced from reference TRBV5-1 and TRBJ1-3, is KAGVTQTPRYLIKTRGQQVTLSCSPISGHRSVSWYQQTPGQGLQFLFEYFSETQRNKGNFPGRFSGRQFSNSRSEMNVSTLELGDSALYLCASNLGNGNTIYFGEGSWLTVV.

The chain couples TRBV10-3 to TRBJ1-6, with D perhaps matching TRBD1 (5 bases). V shed 10 bases and J shed 5 bases, with 12 bases lying between them. The CDR3 sequence is 13 residues long. CDR1 is ENHRY, CDR2 SYGVKD, per germline. Written as DNA, the CDR3 is TGTGCCACTCGGGGGACTGATAATTCACCCCTCCACTTT. Translated: CATRGTDNSPLHF.

This chain uses TRBV12-3 or TRBV12-4 with TRBJ1-4; the D is unclear. The V gene lost 10 bases and the J gene lost 1 base, with 7 bases spanning the gap. The CDR3 totals 12 residues. The CDR3 spells CATFRTNEKLFF. CDR3 bases: TGTGCCACGTTTAGAACTAATGAAAAACTGTTTTTT.

This clone was counted between two and nine times. V usage is TRBV5-6 and J usage is TRBJ2-5, with 7 bases fitting TRBD1. The CDR3 has 15 amino acids. V lost 4 bases to trimming and J lost 1 base; unmatched junction nucleotides: 7. Germline V gene lookup returns CDR1 SGHDT and CDR2 YYEEEE. CDR3 bases: TGTGCCAGCAGCCCGGGACAGCTTATCCAAGAGACCCAGTACTTC. This gives the protein CASSPGQLIQETQYF.

To note about this clone: Germline and junction disagree at one end, which may indicate a read error. The chain carries TRBV2 and TRBJ2-1, with TRBD2 matching over 11 bases. In germline, CDR1 is SNHLY, CDR2 FYNNEI. This CDR3 spans 15 amino acids. The DNA of the CDR3 is TGTGCCGGCAGGAGACTAGCGGGATTTTACAATGAGCAGTTCTTC. Protein sequence: CAGRRLAGFYNEQFF.

The CDR3 loop is CASSLAGGVETQYF. The CDR3 DNA is TGTGCCAGCAGCTTAGCCGGCGGCGTAGAGACCCAGTACTTC. J is TRBJ2-5 and V is TRBV7-9; D not resolved. Germline-derived CDR1 and CDR2 are SEHNR and FQNEAQ (reference sequence). The CDR3 loop spans 14 amino acids. Trimming removed 0 bases at V and 4 bases at J, with 9 bases between.

The chain couples TRBV24-1 to TRBJ2-1, with D perhaps TRBD1 (7 bases). The CDR3 has 15 residues. From germline, CDR1 is KGHDR and CDR2 SFDVKD. The germline V and J ends were trimmed by 1 base and 2 bases, with 8 bases remaining between them. The CDR3 sequence is CATSDFRGAYNEQFF. CDR3 bases: TGTGCCACCAGTGATTTCAGGGGGGCCTACAATGAGCAGTTCTTC.

V usage is TRBV18 and J usage is TRBJ1-1; D ambiguous. Germline CDR1 is KGHSH and CDR2 is LQKENI. The CDR3 has 15 amino acids. V was trimmed by 5 bases and J by 5 bases, leaving 18 bases between them. This CDR3 reads CASSIGTIRVTEAFF. CDR3 nucleotide sequence: TGTGCCAGCTCAATCGGAACGATTAGGGTGACTGAAGCTTTCTTT. Using reference TRBV18 and TRBJ1-1 for the parts outside the CDR3, the full variable domain is NAGVMQNPRHLVRRRGQEARLRCSPMKGHSHVYWYRQLPEEGLKFMVYLQKENIIDESGMPKERFSAEFPKEGPSILRIQQVVRGDSAAYFCASSIGTIRVTEAFFGQGTRLTVV.

The chain couples TRBV9 to TRBJ1-2; D is ambiguous. The CDR3 totals 17 residues. Looked up from germline, CDR1 is SGDLS and CDR2 is YYNGEE. The germline V and J ends were trimmed by 0 bases and 6 bases, with 21 bases remaining between them. The CDR3 nucleotides read TGTGCCAGCAGCGTAGCTACACGAGTGGCAGGCGGGAATGGCTACACCTTC. It translates to CASSVATRVAGGNGYTF.

V gene TRBV6-1 combines with J gene TRBJ1-5; D may be TRBD1 (5 bases). V was trimmed by 3 bases and J by 3 bases, leaving 15 bases between them. Per germline, CDR1 MNHNS and CDR2 SASEGT. CDR3 length: 16 amino acids. CDR3 coding DNA: TGTGCCAGCAGTGAGGGAAGGGGTAGCTTCAATCAGCCCCAGCATTTT. It specifies CASSEGRGSFNQPQHF.

J is TRBJ2-1 and V is TRBV7-9; D not resolved. This CDR3 has 15 amino acids. V dropped 3 bases and J dropped 2 bases, with 11 bases sitting between them. Germline V gene lookup returns CDR1 SEHNR and CDR2 FQNEAQ (reference sequence). The CDR3 sequence: CASSLRQNPYNEQFF. The CDR3 DNA sequence: TGTGCCAGCAGCTTGCGGCAAAACCCCTACAATGAGCAGTTCTTC. The full variable domain, completed using reference TRBV7-9 and TRBJ2-1, is DTGVSQNPRHKITKRGQNVTFRCDPISEHNRLYWYRQTLGQGPEFLTYFQNEAQLEKSRLLSDRFSAERPKGSFSTLEIQRTEQGDSAMYLCASSLRQNPYNEQFFGPGTRLTVL.

The rearrangement links TRBV28 to TRBJ1-5; no reliable D call. The V end was cut by 6 bases, the J end by 5 bases, with 11 bases between. Germline CDR1 and CDR2: MDHEN and SYDVKM. The CDR3 length is 13 residues. DNA for the CDR3: TGTGCCAGCAGCTCTGTCTGGGATCAGCCCCAGCATTTT. Its protein product is CASSSVWDQPQHF.

V and J are TRBV6-5 and TRBJ2-7; D is unclear. Germline CDR1 is MNHEY and CDR2 is SVGAGI. The CDR3 length is 15 residues. V lost 0 bases, J lost 1 base, and 10 bases lay in between. The CDR3 region has the DNA TGTGCCAGCAGTTACTCTGCCGTCCGTTCCTACGAGCAGTACTTC. Its translation is CASSYSAVRSYEQYF.

The chain uses TRBV5-6 and TRBJ1-6, with D hard to call. The V gene lost 1 base and the J gene lost 9 bases, with 17 bases spanning the gap. Germline lookup yields CDR1 SGHDT and CDR2 YYEEEE. There are 16 residues in the CDR3. CDR3 DNA: TGTGCCAGCAGCTTGCGAACAGTAGAATGGGGTTCACCCCTCCACTTT. Residues: CASSLRTVEWGSPLHF.

The chain recombines TRBV6-5 with TRBJ2-5; D is perhaps TRBD2 (6 bases). V lost 0 bases and J 1 base, leaving 6 bases between the germline ends. Germline values: CDR1 MNHEY, CDR2 SVGAGI. CDR3 length equals 14 residues. The CDR3 DNA is TGTGCCAGCAGTTACTCCGGGGGCCAAGAGACCCAGTACTTC. As protein: CASSYSGGQETQYF.

The chain couples TRBV6-2 or TRBV6-3 to TRBJ2-7; no firm D call. The CDR3 extends over 18 amino acids. Germline V gene lookup returns CDR1 MNHEY and CDR2 SVGEGT. Trimming stripped 0 bases from V and 0 bases from J, with 18 bases between. The CDR3: CASSYSTFPSWTSYEQYF. CDR3 bases: TGTGCCAGCAGTTACTCGACTTTCCCTAGTTGGACCTCCTACGAGCAGTACTTC.

This clone appeared once. This chain links TRBV23-1 with TRBJ2-7; no clear D gene. TRBV23-1 is placed among ORFs of uncertain function. The CDR3 loop spans 14 amino acids. Deletions cut 6 bases from V and 4 bases from J, with 16 bases between. CDR3 DNA: TGCGCCAGCAGGGATGGCAGGAGTGGGTACGAGCAGTACTTC. It yields the protein CASRDGRSGYEQYF.

V is TRBV5-5 and J is TRBJ1-2; a weak D match, TRBD1 (5 bases). The germline CDR1 and CDR2 sequences are SGHKS and YYEKEE (reference sequence). The CDR3 contains 13 residues. Trimming took 4 bases from V and 8 from J, leaving 15 bases between them. CDR3 DNA: TGTGCCAGCAGCCAGGGTTACAGTAGGGGCTACACCTTC. This encodes CASSQGYSRGYTF.

V and J are TRBV15 and TRBJ2-3; the D is unclear. V gave up 1 base and J gave up 3 bases, with 8 bases separating them. From germline, CDR1 is LNHNV and CDR2 YYDKDF (reference sequence). CDR3 size: 14 residues. Here the CDR3 DNA reads TGTGCCACCAGCAGAGGCAGAGATACAGATACGCAGTATTTT. This encodes CATSRGRDTDTQYF.

The rearrangement uses TRBV18 and TRBJ2-7; D remains unclear. This CDR3 comprises 14 residues. V gave up 3 bases and J gave up 6 bases, with 15 bases separating them. In germline, CDR1 is KGHSH, CDR2 LQKENI. The DNA of the CDR3 is TGTGCCAGCTCACCCCGACCCGCGTCAGGCGAGCAGTACTTC. Translation gives CASSPRPASGEQYF.